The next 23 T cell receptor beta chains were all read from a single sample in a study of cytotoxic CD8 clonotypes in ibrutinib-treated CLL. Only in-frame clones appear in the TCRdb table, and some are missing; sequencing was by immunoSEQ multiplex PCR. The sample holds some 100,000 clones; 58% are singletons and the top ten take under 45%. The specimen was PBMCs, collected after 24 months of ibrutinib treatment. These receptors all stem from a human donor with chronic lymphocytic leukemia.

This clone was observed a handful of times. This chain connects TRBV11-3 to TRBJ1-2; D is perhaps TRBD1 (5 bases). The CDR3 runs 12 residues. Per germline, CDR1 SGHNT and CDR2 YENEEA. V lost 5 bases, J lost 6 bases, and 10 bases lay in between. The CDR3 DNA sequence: TGTGCCAGCAGCAGGGGAGGGGATGGCTACACCTTC. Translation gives CASSRGGDGYTF. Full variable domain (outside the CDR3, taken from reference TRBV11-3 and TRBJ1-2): EAGVVQSPRYKIIEKKQPVAFWCNPISGHNTLYWYLQNLGQGPELLIRYENEEAVDDSQLPKDRFSAERLKGVDSTLKIQPAELGDSAVYLCASSRGGDGYTFGSGTRLTVV.

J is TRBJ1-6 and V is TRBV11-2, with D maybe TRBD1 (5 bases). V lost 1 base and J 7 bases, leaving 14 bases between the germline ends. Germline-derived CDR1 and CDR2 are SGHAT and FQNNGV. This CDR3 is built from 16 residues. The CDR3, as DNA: TGTGCCAGCAGCTTAGCCGGGCAGGGTGGAAATTCACCCCTCCACTTT. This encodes CASSLAGQGGNSPLHF.

CDR3 sequence: CASSDRTSTDTQYF. Here the CDR3 DNA reads TGTGCCAGCAGTGACAGAACTAGCACAGATACGCAGTATTTT. The V and J genes are TRBV2 and TRBJ2-3; no clear D gene. V shed 3 bases and J shed 0 bases, with 7 bases lying between them. The CDR3 runs 14 residues. CDR1 is SNHLY and CDR2 is FYNNEI in the germline V gene.

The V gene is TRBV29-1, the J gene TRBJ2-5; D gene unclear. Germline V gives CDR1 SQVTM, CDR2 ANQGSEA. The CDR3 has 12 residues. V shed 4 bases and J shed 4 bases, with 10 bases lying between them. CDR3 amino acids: CSVGEPVETQYF. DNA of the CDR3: TGCAGCGTTGGCGAGCCTGTAGAGACCCAGTACTTC.

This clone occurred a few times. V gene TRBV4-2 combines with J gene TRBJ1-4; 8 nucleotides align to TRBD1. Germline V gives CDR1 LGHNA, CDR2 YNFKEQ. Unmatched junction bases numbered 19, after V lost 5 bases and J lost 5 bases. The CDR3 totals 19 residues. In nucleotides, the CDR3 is TGTGCCAGCAGCTTTAAAGGCAGGGGGCCTAATAATCCCAATGAAAAACTGTTTTTT. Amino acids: CASSFKGRGPNNPNEKLFF.

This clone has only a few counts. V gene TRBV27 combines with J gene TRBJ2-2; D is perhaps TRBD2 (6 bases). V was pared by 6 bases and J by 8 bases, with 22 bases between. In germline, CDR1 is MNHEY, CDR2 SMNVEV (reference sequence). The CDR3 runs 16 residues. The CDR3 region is CASRASEGGETGELFF. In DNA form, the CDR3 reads TGTGCCAGCAGGGCCTCGGAGGGTGGGGAGACGGGGGAGCTGTTTTTT.

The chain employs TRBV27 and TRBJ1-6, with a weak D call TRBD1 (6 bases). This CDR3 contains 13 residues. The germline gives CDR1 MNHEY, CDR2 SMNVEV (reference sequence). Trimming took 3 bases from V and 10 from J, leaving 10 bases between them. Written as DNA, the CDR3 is TGTGCCAGCAGTTTTTCAGGGGTGTCACCCCTCCACTTT. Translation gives CASSFSGVSPLHF.

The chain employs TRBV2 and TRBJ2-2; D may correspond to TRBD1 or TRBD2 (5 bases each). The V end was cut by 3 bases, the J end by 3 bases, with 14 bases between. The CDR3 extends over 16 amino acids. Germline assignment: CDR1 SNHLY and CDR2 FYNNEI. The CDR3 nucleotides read TGTGCCAGCAGTGACGACGGGGCCCCCTACACCGGGGAGCTGTTTTTT. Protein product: CASSDDGAPYTGELFF.

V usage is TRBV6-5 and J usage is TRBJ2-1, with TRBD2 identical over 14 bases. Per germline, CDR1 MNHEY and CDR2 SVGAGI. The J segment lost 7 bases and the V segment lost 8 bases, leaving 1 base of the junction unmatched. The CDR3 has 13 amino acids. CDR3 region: CASGLAGGNEQFF. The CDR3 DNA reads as TGTGCCAGCGGACTAGCGGGGGGTAATGAGCAGTTCTTC.

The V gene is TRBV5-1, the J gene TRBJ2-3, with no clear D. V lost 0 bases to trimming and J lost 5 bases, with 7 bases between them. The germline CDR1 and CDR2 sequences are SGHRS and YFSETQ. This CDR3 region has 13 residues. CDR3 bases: TGCGCCAGCAGCTTGGTGTTTGAAGATACGCAGTATTTT. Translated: CASSLVFEDTQYF. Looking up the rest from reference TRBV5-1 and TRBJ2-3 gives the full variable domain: KAGVTQTPRYLIKTRGQQVTLSCSPISGHRSVSWYQQTPGQGLQFLFEYFSETQRNKGNFPGRFSGRQFSNSRSEMNVSTLELGDSALYLCASSLVFEDTQYFGPGTRLTVL.

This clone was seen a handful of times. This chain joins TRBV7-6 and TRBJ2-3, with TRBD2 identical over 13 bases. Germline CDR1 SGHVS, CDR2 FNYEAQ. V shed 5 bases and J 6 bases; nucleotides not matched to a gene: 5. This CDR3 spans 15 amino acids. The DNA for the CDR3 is TGTGCCAGCAGCCTAGGGACTAGCGGGGCGGATACGCAGTATTTT. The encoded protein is CASSLGTSGADTQYF.

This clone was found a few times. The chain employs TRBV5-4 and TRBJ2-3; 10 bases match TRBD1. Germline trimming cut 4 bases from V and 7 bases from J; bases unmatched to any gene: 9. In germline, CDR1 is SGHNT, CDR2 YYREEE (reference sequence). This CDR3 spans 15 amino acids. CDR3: CASSPRGQGWNTQYF. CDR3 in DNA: TGTGCCAGCAGCCCCCGGGGACAGGGGTGGAATACGCAGTATTTT. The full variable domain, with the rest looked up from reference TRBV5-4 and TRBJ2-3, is ETGVTQSPTHLIKTRGQQVTLRCSSQSGHNTVSWYQQALGQGPQFIFQYYREEENGRGNFPPRFSGLQFPNYSSELNVNALELDDSALYLCASSPRGQGWNTQYFGPGTRLTVL.

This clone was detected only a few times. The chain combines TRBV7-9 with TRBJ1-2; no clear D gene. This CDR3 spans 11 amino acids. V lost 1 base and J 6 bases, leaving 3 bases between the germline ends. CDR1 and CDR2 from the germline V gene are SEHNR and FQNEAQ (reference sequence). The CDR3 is CASSLGHGYTF. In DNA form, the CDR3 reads TGTGCCAGCAGCTTAGGCCATGGCTACACCTTC.

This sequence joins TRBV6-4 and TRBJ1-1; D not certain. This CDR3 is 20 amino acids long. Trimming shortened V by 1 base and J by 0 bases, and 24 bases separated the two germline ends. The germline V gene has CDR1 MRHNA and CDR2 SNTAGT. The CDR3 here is CASSDWYDKFGLEMNTEAFF. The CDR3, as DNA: TGTGCCAGCAGTGACTGGTATGATAAATTCGGTTTGGAAATGAACACTGAAGCTTTCTTT.

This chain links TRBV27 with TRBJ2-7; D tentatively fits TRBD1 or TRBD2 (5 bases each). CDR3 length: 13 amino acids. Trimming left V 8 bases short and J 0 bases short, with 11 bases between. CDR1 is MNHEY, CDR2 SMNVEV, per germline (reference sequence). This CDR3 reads CASRDGTSYEQYF. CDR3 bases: TGTGCCAGCCGGGACGGCACCTCCTACGAGCAGTACTTC.

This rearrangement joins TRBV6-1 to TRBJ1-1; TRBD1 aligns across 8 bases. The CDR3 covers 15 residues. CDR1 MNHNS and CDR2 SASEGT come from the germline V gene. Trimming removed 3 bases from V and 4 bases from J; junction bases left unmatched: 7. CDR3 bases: TGTGCCAGCAGTGATGGCCAGGGGGCAGTCACTGAAGCTTTCTTT. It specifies CASSDGQGAVTEAFF.

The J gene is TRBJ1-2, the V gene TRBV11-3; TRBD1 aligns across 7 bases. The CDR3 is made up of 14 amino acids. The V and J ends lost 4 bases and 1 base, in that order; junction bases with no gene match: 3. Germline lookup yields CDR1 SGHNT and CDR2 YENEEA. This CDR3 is CASSWGTVNYGYTF. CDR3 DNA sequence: TGTGCCAGCAGCTGGGGGACAGTTAACTATGGCTACACCTTC.

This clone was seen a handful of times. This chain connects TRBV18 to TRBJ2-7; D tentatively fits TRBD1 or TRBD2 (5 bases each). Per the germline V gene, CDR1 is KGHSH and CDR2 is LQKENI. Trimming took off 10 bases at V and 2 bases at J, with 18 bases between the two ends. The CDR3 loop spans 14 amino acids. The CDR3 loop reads CATSHGTKTYEQYF. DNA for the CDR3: TGTGCCACCTCTCATGGGACGAAGACCTACGAGCAGTACTTC.

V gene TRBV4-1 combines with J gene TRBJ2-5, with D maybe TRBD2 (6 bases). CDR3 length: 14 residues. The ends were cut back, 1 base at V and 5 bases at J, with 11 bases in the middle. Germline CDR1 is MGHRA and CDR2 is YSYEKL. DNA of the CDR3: TGCGCCAGCAGCCAAGGGGGACTCGGGGAGACCCAGTACTTC. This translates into CASSQGGLGETQYF.

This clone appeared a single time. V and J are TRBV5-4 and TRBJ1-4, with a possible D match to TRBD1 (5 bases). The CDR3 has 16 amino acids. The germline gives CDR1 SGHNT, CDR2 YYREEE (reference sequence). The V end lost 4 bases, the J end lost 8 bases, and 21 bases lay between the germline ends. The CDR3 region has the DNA TGTGCCAGCAGCGGGGGAGCGTTCGGGAGGGACGAAAAACTGTTTTTT. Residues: CASSGGAFGRDEKLFF.

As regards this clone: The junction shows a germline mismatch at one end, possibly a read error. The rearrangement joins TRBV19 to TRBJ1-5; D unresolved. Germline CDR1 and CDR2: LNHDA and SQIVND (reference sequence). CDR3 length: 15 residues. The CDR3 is CASSVETARIQPQHF. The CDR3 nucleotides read TGTGCCAGTAGTGTAGAAACAGCAAGGATTCAGCCCCAGCATTTT.

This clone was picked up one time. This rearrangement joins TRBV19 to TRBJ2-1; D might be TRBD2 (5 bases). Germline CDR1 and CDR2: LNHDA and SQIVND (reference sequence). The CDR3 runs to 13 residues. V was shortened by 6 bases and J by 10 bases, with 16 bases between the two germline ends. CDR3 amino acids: CASRDSGAGEQFF. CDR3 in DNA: TGTGCCAGTAGGGACTCAGGTGCCGGGGAGCAGTTCTTC. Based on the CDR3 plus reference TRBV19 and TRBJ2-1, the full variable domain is DGGITQSPKYLFRKEGQNVTLSCEQNLNHDAMYWYRQDPGQGLRLIYYSQIVNDFQKGDIAEGYSVSREKKESFPLTVTSAQKNPTAFYLCASRDSGAGEQFFGPGTRLTVL.

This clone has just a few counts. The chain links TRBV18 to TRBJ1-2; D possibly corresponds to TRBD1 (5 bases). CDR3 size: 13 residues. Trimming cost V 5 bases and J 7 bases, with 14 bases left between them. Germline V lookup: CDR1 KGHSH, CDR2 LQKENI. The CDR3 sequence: CASSGWDRAGYTF. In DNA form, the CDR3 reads TGTGCCAGCTCAGGGTGGGACCGGGCTGGCTACACCTTC.